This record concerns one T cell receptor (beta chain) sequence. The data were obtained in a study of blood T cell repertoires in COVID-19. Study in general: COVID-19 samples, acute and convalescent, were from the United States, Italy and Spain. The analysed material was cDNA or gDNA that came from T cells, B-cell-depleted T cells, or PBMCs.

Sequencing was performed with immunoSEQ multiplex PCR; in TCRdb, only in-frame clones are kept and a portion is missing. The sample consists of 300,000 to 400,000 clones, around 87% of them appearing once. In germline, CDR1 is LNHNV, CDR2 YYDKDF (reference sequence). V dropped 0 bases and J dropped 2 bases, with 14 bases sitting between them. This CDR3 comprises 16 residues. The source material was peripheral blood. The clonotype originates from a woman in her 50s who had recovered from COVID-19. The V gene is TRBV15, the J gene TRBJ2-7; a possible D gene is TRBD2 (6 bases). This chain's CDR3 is CATSRELGLIAYEQYF. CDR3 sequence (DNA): TGTGCCACCAGCAGAGAATTGGGACTGATAGCCTACGAGCAGTACTTC.